These 19 T cell receptor beta chains were all obtained from the same sample, sequenced in a study of blood T cell repertoires in COVID-19. Profiling relied on immunoSEQ multiplex PCR, and the TCRdb table lists in-frame clones only, not all of them. This table holds fewer than 200,000 clones, roughly 93% found once. The specimen was peripheral blood. All receptors derive from a woman aged 45-65 years with acute or convalescent COVID-19.

This chain links TRBV7-9 with TRBJ1-6; D may be TRBD1 (5 bases). The CDR3 length is 13 residues. V lost 10 bases and J 8 bases, leaving 15 bases between the germline ends. In germline, CDR1 is SEHNR, CDR2 FQNEAQ (reference sequence). The CDR3 sequence: CATSPGRDSPLHF. CDR3 nucleotides: TGTGCCACCTCTCCCGGCAGGGATTCACCCCTCCACTTT. The variable domain in full, with the rest retrieved from reference TRBV7-9 and TRBJ1-6, is DTGVSQNPRHKITKRGQNVTFRCDPISEHNRLYWYRQTLGQGPEFLTYFQNEAQLEKSRLLSDRFSAERPKGSFSTLEIQRTEQGDSAMYLCATSPGRDSPLHFGNGTRLTVT.

The chain has TRBV4-1 and TRBJ2-1; 8 bases are shared with TRBD1. The J segment lost 2 bases and the V segment lost 0 bases, leaving 0 bases of the junction unmatched. Germline V lookup: CDR1 MGHRA, CDR2 YSYEKL. CDR3 length: 15 residues. This CDR3 reads CASSQDRGPYNEQFF. For the CDR3, the DNA is TGCGCCAGCAGCCAAGACAGGGGGCCCTACAATGAGCAGTTCTTC.

In DNA, the CDR3 is TGTGCCAGCCAGGACAGGGCTGGAAACACCATATATTTT. This encodes CASQDRAGNTIYF. The chain employs TRBV6-5 and TRBJ1-3, with TRBD1 matching 8 bases. The V gene end was trimmed by 8 bases and the J gene end by 2 bases; junction bases not matched to a gene: 2. The germline CDR1 and CDR2 sequences are MNHEY and SVGAGI. The CDR3 has 13 amino acids.

This clone occurred once. V is TRBV30 and J is TRBJ2-3; TRBD1 agrees at 7 bases. There are 14 residues in the CDR3. CDR1 and CDR2 from the germline V gene are GTSNPN and SVGIG (reference sequence). Losses at the gene ends were 0 bases for V and 10 bases for J; bases not matched to a gene: 10. DNA of the CDR3: TGTGCCTGGAGTGTATCCGGGACAGTTCAGGCGCAGTATTTT. It specifies CAWSVSGTVQAQYF.

The chain employs TRBV3-1 (or the pseudogene TRBV3-2) and TRBJ1-2, with 9 bases aligning to TRBD1. V lost 6 bases to trimming and J lost 5 bases; unmatched junction nucleotides: 7. The CDR3 has 14 amino acids. Per germline, CDR1 LGHDT and CDR2 YNNKEL (reference sequence). The DNA for the CDR3 is TGTGCCAGCAGACACCGGGACAGGGAATATGGCTACACCTTC. This translates into CASRHRDREYGYTF.

The J gene is TRBJ1-5, the V gene TRBV19; the D is unclear. CDR3 length: 18 residues. V was clipped by 0 bases and J by 2 bases, with 17 bases between them. Per germline, CDR1 LNHDA and CDR2 SQIVND (reference sequence). Here the CDR3 reads CASSIDLGGLKGNQPQHF. As DNA, the CDR3 is TGTGCCAGTAGTATAGATCTAGGAGGGTTGAAGGGCAATCAGCCCCAGCATTTT.

The chain carries TRBV14 and TRBJ2-3, with D unclear. The germline V gene encodes CDR1 SGHDN and CDR2 FVKESK. The CDR3 has 13 amino acids. V was pared by 3 bases and J by 4 bases, with 8 bases between. The DNA of the CDR3 is TGTGCCAGCAGCCATTATTCAGCAGATACGCAGTATTTT. Amino acids: CASSHYSADTQYF.

The genes are TRBV18 and TRBJ1-2, with TRBD1 matching 9 bases. CDR1 is KGHSH, CDR2 LQKENI, per germline. This CDR3 region has 13 residues. V shed 6 bases, J shed 6 bases, and the junction held 5 bases outside the gene matches. In DNA form, the CDR3 reads TGTGCCAGCTCGGGGACAGGGAATAATGGCTACACCTTC. This gives the protein CASSGTGNNGYTF.

V usage is TRBV4-2 and J usage is TRBJ2-1, with 7 bases fitting TRBD2. The V and J ends lost 0 bases and 3 bases, in that order; junction bases with no gene match: 8. Germline assignment: CDR1 LGHNA and CDR2 YNFKEQ. This CDR3 is built from 17 residues. The CDR3 spells CASSQDIGRGYYNEQFF. The CDR3 nucleotides are TGTGCCAGCAGCCAAGATATCGGGCGGGGGTACTACAATGAGCAGTTCTTC.

V gene TRBV7-2 combines with J gene TRBJ1-2, with D tentatively TRBD1 (6 bases). V dropped 5 bases and J dropped 6 bases, with 19 bases sitting between them. Germline lookup yields CDR1 SGHTA and CDR2 FQGNSA. The CDR3 contains 15 residues. CDR3 bases: TGTGCCAGCAGCCCTAGACCAACAGGGAAGGATGGCTACACCTTC. Its protein product is CASSPRPTGKDGYTF. Looking up the rest from reference TRBV7-2 and TRBJ1-2 gives the full variable domain: GAGVSQSPSNKVTEKGKDVELRCDPISGHTALYWYRQSLGQGLEFLIYFQGNSAPDKSGLPSDRFSAERTGGSVSTLTIQRTQQEDSAVYLCASSPRPTGKDGYTFGSGTRLTVV.

V and J are TRBV5-4 and TRBJ1-2, with a weak D call TRBD1 (5 bases). Trimming removed 3 bases from V and 4 bases from J, with 16 bases in between. Germline V gene sequence: CDR1 SGHNT, CDR2 YYREEE (reference sequence). CDR3 length: 15 amino acids. CDR3 sequence (DNA): TGTGCCAGCAGCTACTTGGACCCGGGGGGCTATGGCTACACCTTC. This translates into CASSYLDPGGYGYTF.

The chain links TRBV7-3 to TRBJ2-1, with 9 positions matching TRBD2. CDR1 and CDR2 (germline): SGHTA, FQGTGA. J was trimmed by 8 bases and V by 6 bases; bases with no gene match: 5. The CDR3 loop spans 13 amino acids. This CDR3 is CASRTSGSDEQFF. The DNA for the CDR3 is TGTGCCAGCAGGACTAGCGGATCAGATGAGCAGTTCTTC. The full variable domain, completed using reference TRBV7-3 and TRBJ2-1, is GAGVSQTPSNKVTEKGKYVELRCDPISGHTALYWYRQSLGQGPEFLIYFQGTGAADDSGLPNDRFFAVRPEGSVSTLKIQRTERGDSAVYLCASRTSGSDEQFFGPGTRLTVL.

The rearrangement uses TRBV20-1 and TRBJ1-5, with D tentatively TRBD1 (5 bases). CDR1 DFQATT and CDR2 SNEGSKA come from the germline V gene (reference sequence). V lost 3 bases to trimming and J lost 9 bases, with 12 bases between them. The CDR3 sequence is 12 residues long. CDR3 in DNA: TGCAGTGCTAGTCGGGAGGGGCTGCCCCAGCATTTT. This sequence encodes CSASREGLPQHF.

This clone was found once. The chain carries TRBV5-1 and TRBJ1-6; 7 nucleotides align to TRBD1. V lost 1 base, J lost 4 bases, and 2 bases stayed unmatched. Germline loops: CDR1 SGHRS, CDR2 YFSETQ. The CDR3 consists of 15 residues. The CDR3 region has the DNA TGCGCCAGCAGCTTGAGGGGGCTTTATAATTCACCCCTCCACTTT. It encodes CASSLRGLYNSPLHF.

The V gene is TRBV19, the J gene TRBJ1-1, with TRBD1 matching 9 bases. Losses at the gene ends were 0 bases for V and 3 bases for J; bases not matched to a gene: 2. The CDR3 is 15 residues long. Germline lookup yields CDR1 LNHDA and CDR2 SQIVND (reference sequence). The CDR3 bases are TGTGCCAGTAGTATAGACACAGGGGGCTACACTGAAGCTTTCTTT. This sequence encodes CASSIDTGGYTEAFF.

This chain joins TRBV30 and TRBJ2-1; tentative D call: TRBD2 (7 bases). The CDR3 is 14 amino acids. Trimming cost V 3 bases and J 0 bases, with 9 bases left between them. Germline values: CDR1 GTSNPN, CDR2 SVGIG (reference sequence). The CDR3 sequence: CAWRGGASYNEQFF. The CDR3 region has the DNA TGTGCCTGGAGGGGGGGGGCCTCCTACAATGAGCAGTTCTTC.

For the CDR3, the DNA is TGTGCCAGCAGTCAGGACGGGAGTACAGATACGCAGTATTTT. Protein product: CASSQDGSTDTQYF. This chain links TRBV28 with TRBJ2-3; TRBD2 is a possible D gene (6 bases). Trimming cost V 5 bases and J 3 bases, with 12 bases left between them. Per the germline V gene, CDR1 is MDHEN and CDR2 is SYDVKM. The CDR3 has 14 amino acids.

The genes are TRBV6-2 or TRBV6-3 and TRBJ2-7, with 7 bases lining up with TRBD2. Looked up from germline, CDR1 is MNHEY and CDR2 is SVGEGT. CDR3 length: 15 amino acids. J gave up 5 bases and V 4 bases, and 11 bases lay outside the gene matches. CDR3 protein: CASSSSRSGIHEQYF. CDR3 in DNA: TGTGCCAGCAGTTCTTCCCGAAGCGGGATCCACGAGCAGTACTTC.

V and J are TRBV2 and TRBJ1-3; 7 bases are shared with TRBD1. The V and J ends lost 4 bases and 1 base, in that order; junction bases with no gene match: 4. CDR1 is SNHLY, CDR2 FYNNEI, per germline. The length of the CDR3 is 15 residues. CDR3 amino acids: CASSVLTGSGNTIYF. In DNA form, the CDR3 reads TGTGCCAGCAGTGTATTGACAGGGTCTGGAAACACCATATATTTT.